This entry is about one TCR beta chain. Germline V gene lookup returns CDR1 ENHRY and CDR2 SYGVKD. V trimming: 4 bases; J trimming: 5 bases; junction bases outside the gene matches: 2. CDR3 length: 13 amino acids. The sample belongs to a study of technical replicates of blood from a few donors. Measured with immunoSEQ multiplex PCR; TCRdb has only the in-frame clones, and not every one. The sample lists tens of thousands of clones, more than 85% occurring once. J is TRBJ1-1 and V is TRBV10-3; TRBD1 agrees at 9 bases. The TCR originated in a human donor in good health. Some clones in this sample may be carry-over from other donors' samples. The sample comprised PBMCs. CDR3: CAISGQGGTEAFF. As DNA, the CDR3 is TGTGCCATCAGTGGACAGGGGGGGACTGAAGCTTTCTTT.